A single sample is the source of the 5 T cell receptor beta chains below, sequenced in a study of molecular identifiers for immune sequencing clone quantification. MiXCR was run by TCRdb on the PCR reads, yielding one entry per CDR3 protein. The sample holds some 650,000 distinct CDR3 sequences, roughly 21% seen once. Sample: naive CD8+ T cells from blood, with Jurkat cell RNA spiked in. The subset was: FACS-sorted CD8+CD4-CCR7+CD45RA+ naive T cells. The receptor source for this set is a human donor in good health. Some libraries in this study had Jurkat cell RNA spiked in.

A note on this clonotype: An end of the junction does not agree with germline; a read error may underlie this. The chain links TRBV5-1 to TRBJ1-4, with 10 bases that match TRBD1. Germline CDR1 reads SGHRS; CDR2 reads YFSETQ. CDR3 length: 14 amino acids. The CDR3 DNA reads as TGCGCCAGCAGCCCGACAGGGGGCCATGAAAAACTGGTTTTT. Amino acid sequence: CASSPTGGHEKLVF. The full variable domain, rest sourced from reference TRBV5-1 and TRBJ1-4, is KAGVTQTPRYLIKTRGQQVTLSCSPISGHRSVSWYQQTPGQGLQFLFEYFSETQRNKGNFPGRFSGRQFSNSRSEMNVSTLELGDSALYLCASSPTGGHEKLVFGSGTQLSVL.

This clonotype was seen a few times. V is TRBV2 and J is TRBJ2-2, with 7 bases that match TRBD1. Germline-derived CDR1 and CDR2 are SNHLY and FYNNEI. V was pared by 6 bases and J by 4 bases, with 2 bases of the junction left unmatched. CDR3 length equals 13 residues. CDR3 DNA sequence: TGTGCCAGCAGACAGGGGCCCACCGGGGAGCTGTTTTTT. Protein product: CASRQGPTGELFF. Together with reference TRBV2 and TRBJ2-2, the CDR3 gives the full variable domain: EPEVTQTPSHQVTQMGQEVILRCVPISNHLYFYWYRQILGQKVEFLVSFYNNEISEKSEIFDDQFSVERPDGSNFTLKIRSTKLEDSAMYFCASRQGPTGELFFGEGSRLTVL.

This clonotype was counted ten times or more. The chain combines TRBV4-2 with TRBJ2-7; 13 nucleotides match TRBD2. CDR1 and CDR2 (germline): LGHNA, YNFKEQ. The CDR3 is 16 residues long. V dropped 3 bases and J dropped 5; count of bases not matched to a gene: 7. The CDR3 region has the DNA TGTGCCAGCAGCCACCACCGGACTAGCGGGAGAAACGAGCAGTACTTC. Protein sequence: CASSHHRTSGRNEQYF.

Remarks on this clonotype: This may be a read error: a much more frequent sequence differs by one nucleotide. This chain links TRBV4-3 with TRBJ2-7; 13 nucleotides match TRBD2. The V and J ends lost 2 bases and 6 bases, in that order; junction bases with no gene match: 10. CDR1 and CDR2 from the germline V gene are LGHNA and YSLEER. The length of the CDR3 is 17 residues. The CDR3 DNA is TGCGCCAGCAGCCAAACTGCACTAGCGGGAGGGCCCTGCGAGCAGTACTTC. Encoded protein: CASSQTALAGGPCEQYF.

This clonotype was counted only a few times. The chain carries TRBV27 and TRBJ2-7; a weak D match, TRBD1 (6 bases). The CDR3 has 15 amino acids. V was shortened by 5 bases and J by 0 bases, with 14 bases between the two germline ends. Germline CDR1 MNHEY, CDR2 SMNVEV (reference sequence). The CDR3 sequence is CASSTLRDTSYEQYF. CDR3 DNA sequence: TGTGCCAGCAGTACTCTCCGGGACACCTCCTACGAGCAGTACTTC.